The 28 T cell receptor beta chains listed next were all sequenced from one sample in a study of blood T cell repertoires in COVID-19. Profiled with immunoSEQ multiplex PCR; TCRdb holds only in-frame clones, not every one. Of 230,000 or so clones in the sample, roughly 89% were seen once. Source material: PBMCs or T cells enriched from blood (not recorded which). The receptors originated from a woman aged 40 to 50 with acute COVID-19.

This clone was observed a few times. This chain joins TRBV12-3 or TRBV12-4 and TRBJ1-1; D ambiguous. V was cut by 7 bases and J by 5 bases, with 14 bases left in between. CDR3 length: 13 amino acids. In DNA form, the CDR3 reads TGTGCCAGCACCCTCGCGCGAGTAACTGAAGCTTTCTTT. It translates to CASTLARVTEAFF.

The chain joins TRBV9 to TRBJ1-4, with D possibly matching TRBD1 (5 bases). This CDR3 has 14 residues. Trimming removed 0 bases at V and 4 bases at J, with 7 bases between. CDR1 and CDR2 (germline): SGDLS, YYNGEE. CDR3 in amino acids: CASSVDRYNEKLFF. The CDR3 DNA is TGTGCCAGCAGCGTAGACAGGTATAATGAAAAACTGTTTTTT. The whole variable domain, remainder taken from reference TRBV9 and TRBJ1-4, is DSGVTQTPKHLITATGQRVTLRCSPRSGDLSVYWYQQSLDQGLQFLIQYYNGEERAKGNILERFSAQQFPDLHSELNLSSLELGDSALYFCASSVDRYNEKLFFGSGTQLSVL.

This clone was detected only a few times. This sequence joins TRBV2 and TRBJ2-3; the match to TRBD1 covers 10 bases. The CDR3 covers 15 residues. CDR1 and CDR2 (germline): SNHLY, FYNNEI. Trimming took 2 bases from V and 5 from J; bases not matched to a gene: 4. The CDR3 bases are TGTGCCAGCAGTGAACGACAGGGGGCATTAGATACGCAGTATTTT. It specifies CASSERQGALDTQYF.

The chain couples TRBV19 to TRBJ1-6, with 8 bases aligning to TRBD1. The CDR3 consists of 17 residues. With V trimmed by 9 bases and J by 0 bases, 10 bases remained unmatched. Germline lookup yields CDR1 LNHDA and CDR2 SQIVND (reference sequence). DNA for the CDR3: TGTGCCAGCAAGGACAGGGTCACGAGCTCCTATAATTCACCCCTCCACTTT. This gives the protein CASKDRVTSSYNSPLHF.

The chain is built from TRBV7-2 and TRBJ2-2; 8 bases map to TRBD2. V dropped 1 base and J dropped 7; count of bases not matched to a gene: 5. This CDR3 is built from 15 residues. Per germline, CDR1 SGHTA and CDR2 FQGNSA. The CDR3 region has the DNA TGTGCCAGCAGCTTAGACGGGGGGGCCGGCGGGGAGCTGTTTTTT. It translates to CASSLDGGAGGELFF.

The chain uses TRBV3-1 (or the pseudogene TRBV3-2) and TRBJ1-3, with a possible D match to TRBD1 (6 bases). The CDR3 consists of 19 residues. V shed 0 bases and J shed 0 bases, with 18 bases lying between them. In germline, CDR1 is LGHDT, CDR2 YNNKEL (reference sequence). The CDR3 is CASSQDRGGAADSGNTIYF. Written as DNA, the CDR3 is TGTGCCAGCAGCCAAGATAGAGGGGGGGCGGCAGACTCTGGAAACACCATATATTTT.

J is TRBJ1-6 and V is TRBV20-1; D gene unclear. The CDR3 runs to 14 residues. In germline, CDR1 is DFQATT, CDR2 SNEGSKA (reference sequence). Between the trimmed V and J ends, which lost 3 bases and 4 bases, there was a span of 10 bases. The CDR3 protein is CSASSGIYNSPLHF. CDR3 sequence (DNA): TGCAGTGCTAGTTCGGGGATATATAATTCACCCCTCCACTTT.

This chain connects TRBV6-5 to TRBJ1-2; a possible D gene is TRBD1 (5 bases). The length of the CDR3 is 14 residues. The V and J ends lost 1 base and 6 bases respectively, with 12 bases between them. Germline V gene sequence: CDR1 MNHEY, CDR2 SVGAGI. DNA for the CDR3: TGTGCCAGCAGTTACTTCAGGGCCCCTGATGGCTACACCTTC. Amino acids: CASSYFRAPDGYTF.

The chain is built from TRBV18 and TRBJ1-5; unclear D gene. V lost 4 bases and J lost 1, with 5 bases in between. The CDR3 extends over 13 amino acids. The germline CDR1 and CDR2 sequences are KGHSH and LQKENI. CDR3 amino acids: CASSLQSNQPQHF. CDR3 DNA: TGTGCCAGCTCACTACAAAGCAATCAGCCCCAGCATTTT.

This chain links TRBV5-1 with TRBJ1-1; D is undetermined. Trimming cost V 3 bases and J 7 bases, with 7 bases left between them. CDR1 is SGHRS and CDR2 is YFSETQ in the germline V gene. The CDR3 runs 11 residues. The DNA for the CDR3 is TGCGCCAGCAGCTCCGGAGATGAAGCTTTCTTT. Protein: CASSSGDEAFF.

The chain combines TRBV29-1 with TRBJ1-2; 8 positions match TRBD1. The germline V gene has CDR1 SQVTM and CDR2 ANQGSEA. The V segment lost 7 bases and the J segment 7 bases; nucleotides outside the gene matches: 8. The CDR3 extends over 12 amino acids. CDR3: CSAVTGAGGYTF. Here the CDR3 DNA reads TGCAGCGCGGTGACAGGGGCTGGTGGCTACACCTTC. Full variable domain (remainder filled in from reference TRBV29-1 and TRBJ1-2): SAVISQKPSRDICQRGTSLTIQCQVDSQVTMMFWYRQQPGQSLTLIATANQGSEATYESGFVIDKFPISRPNLTFSTLTVSNMSPEDSSIYLCSAVTGAGGYTFGSGTRLTVV.

The chain carries TRBV19 and TRBJ1-5; the match to TRBD1 covers 9 bases. CDR3 length: 15 amino acids. Looked up from germline, CDR1 is LNHDA and CDR2 is SQIVND (reference sequence). After removal of 4 bases from V and 6 bases from J, the junction contained 7 bases not matched to a gene. In DNA, the CDR3 is TGTGCCAGTAGTACTAACAGGGGGCCAGGTCAGCCCCAGCATTTT. This encodes CASSTNRGPGQPQHF. Using reference TRBV19 and TRBJ1-5 for the parts outside the CDR3, the full variable domain is DGGITQSPKYLFRKEGQNVTLSCEQNLNHDAMYWYRQDPGQGLRLIYYSQIVNDFQKGDIAEGYSVSREKKESFPLTVTSAQKNPTAFYLCASSTNRGPGQPQHFGDGTRLSIL.

The rearrangement uses TRBV4-3 and TRBJ1-1, with TRBD1 as a possible D gene (5 bases). Germline CDR1 LGHNA, CDR2 YSLEER. This CDR3 contains 13 residues. V was pared by 2 bases and J by 6 bases, with 10 bases between. CDR3: CASSQSRQPEAFF. The CDR3 coding sequence is TGCGCCAGCAGCCAATCTCGACAGCCTGAAGCTTTCTTT.

The chain uses TRBV19 and TRBJ1-1; the D is unclear. Trimming cost V 6 bases and J 6 bases, with 29 bases left between them. The CDR3 has 18 residues. Per the germline V gene, CDR1 is LNHDA and CDR2 is SQIVND (reference sequence). CDR3 nucleotide sequence: TGTGCCAGTAGGCCACCCCCACGGTTCGACTCCTCAGCCCCTGAAGCTTTCTTT. This gives the protein CASRPPPRFDSSAPEAFF.

Only one count was recorded for this clone. This chain connects TRBV18 to TRBJ2-7; TRBD2 is a possible D gene (5 bases). CDR1 is KGHSH and CDR2 is LQKENI in the germline V gene. The CDR3 contains 13 residues. The V gene lost 3 bases and the J gene lost 5 bases, with 11 bases spanning the gap. The DNA of the CDR3 is TGTGCCAGCTCACCGAAGGGAGTGGACGAGCAGTACTTC. Translating gives CASSPKGVDEQYF. Variable domain in full (rest from reference TRBV18 and TRBJ2-7): NAGVMQNPRHLVRRRGQEARLRCSPMKGHSHVYWYRQLPEEGLKFMVYLQKENIIDESGMPKERFSAEFPKEGPSILRIQQVVRGDSAAYFCASSPKGVDEQYFGPGTRLTVT.

The genes are TRBV5-6 and TRBJ1-1; weak D call: TRBD1 (5 bases). V lost 3 bases to trimming and J lost 4 bases, with 10 bases between them. Germline-derived CDR1 and CDR2 are SGHDT and YYEEEE. The CDR3 covers 13 residues. CDR3 DNA: TGTGCCAGCAGCTCCATCCAGGGCACTGAAGCTTTCTTT. Translated, it gives CASSSIQGTEAFF.

The genes are TRBV28 and TRBJ2-7; D gene uncertain. Germline CDR1 is MDHEN and CDR2 is SYDVKM. CDR3 size: 14 residues. Trimming took 5 bases from V and 7 from J, leaving 18 bases between them. The CDR3 sequence is CASSPPSQNWEQYV. In DNA, the CDR3 is TGTGCCAGCAGTCCCCCCTCTCAGAATTGGGAGCAGTACGTC.

This clone occurred a few times. This rearrangement joins TRBV10-2 to TRBJ1-5; D is undetermined. The CDR3 runs 12 residues. Between the trimmed V and J ends, which lost 5 bases and 1 base, there was a span of 3 bases. CDR1 is WSHSY, CDR2 SAAADI, per germline. CDR3 DNA sequence: TGCGCCAGCAGTCAAAGCAATCAGCCCCAGCATTTT. Translating gives CASSQSNQPQHF.

The table lists this clone with a count of one. The chain employs TRBV6-2 or TRBV6-3 and TRBJ2-7; a possible D gene is TRBD1 (6 bases). V lost 0 bases and J lost 0, with 12 bases in between. Germline-derived CDR1 and CDR2 are MNHEY and SVGEGT. The CDR3 is made up of 16 amino acids. CDR3 loop: CASSYSRRGISYEQYF. The CDR3 DNA reads as TGTGCCAGCAGTTACTCCCGCAGGGGAATCTCCTACGAGCAGTACTTC.

The chain employs TRBV12-5 and TRBJ2-2; a possible D gene is TRBD2 (5 bases). Trimming shortened V by 1 base and J by 6 bases, and 15 bases separated the two germline ends. Germline CDR1 is LGHNT and CDR2 is FRNRAP. CDR3 size: 16 residues. The CDR3 sequence is CASGLGGNLGPGELFF. CDR3 nucleotide sequence: TGTGCTAGTGGTTTGGGAGGGAACCTTGGACCCGGGGAGCTGTTTTTT.

The rearrangement uses TRBV6-1 and TRBJ1-1; 12 nucleotides align to TRBD1. J lost 9 bases, V lost 1 base, and 6 bases had no gene match. Germline V gene lookup returns CDR1 MNHNS and CDR2 SASEGT. The CDR3 has 15 residues. The CDR3 spells CASSEVVRDRGQAFF. Written as DNA, the CDR3 is TGTGCCAGCAGTGAAGTGGTCCGGGACAGGGGGCAAGCTTTCTTT.

The V and J genes are TRBV18 and TRBJ2-7, with D maybe TRBD1 (5 bases). CDR3 length: 13 amino acids. CDR1 is KGHSH and CDR2 is LQKENI in the germline V gene. Trimming left V 5 bases short and J 0 bases short, with 8 bases between. CDR3 DNA: TGTGCCAGCTCATCCGGACACTCCTACGAGCAGTACTTC. Encoded protein: CASSSGHSYEQYF. Looking up the rest from reference TRBV18 and TRBJ2-7 gives the full variable domain: NAGVMQNPRHLVRRRGQEARLRCSPMKGHSHVYWYRQLPEEGLKFMVYLQKENIIDESGMPKERFSAEFPKEGPSILRIQQVVRGDSAAYFCASSSGHSYEQYFGPGTRLTVT.

CDR3 amino acids: CASSARPETQYF. Written as DNA, the CDR3 is TGTGCCAGCAGCGCGCGTCCGGAGACCCAGTACTTC. V usage is TRBV11-3 and J usage is TRBJ2-5; D not resolved. V was trimmed by 5 bases and J by 5 bases, leaving 9 bases between them. The CDR3 covers 12 residues. The germline V gene has CDR1 SGHNT and CDR2 YENEEA.

The V call is TRBV6-6, the J call TRBJ2-7, with a possible D match to TRBD1 (6 bases). The length of the CDR3 is 14 residues. V was trimmed by 5 bases and J by 2 bases, leaving 13 bases between them. CDR1 is MNHNY and CDR2 is SVGAGI in the germline V gene (reference sequence). The CDR3 nucleotides are TGTGCCAGCAGTCCTGGGGACATCCCCTACGAGCAGTACTTC. This sequence encodes CASSPGDIPYEQYF.

The chain's CDR3 is CASSQGQRGSPLHF. The DNA for the CDR3 is TGTGCCAGCAGCCAAGGACAAAGGGGTTCACCCCTCCACTTT. This chain links TRBV13 with TRBJ1-6; D possibly corresponds to TRBD1 (5 bases). Germline loops: CDR1 PRHDT, CDR2 FYEKMQ (reference sequence). The CDR3 totals 14 residues. V was pared by 5 bases and J by 9 bases, with 14 bases between.

This chain joins TRBV2 and TRBJ1-2; D possibly corresponds to TRBD1 (6 bases). The CDR3 contains 12 residues. Germline V gene sequence: CDR1 SNHLY, CDR2 FYNNEI. V was clipped by 10 bases and J by 2 bases, with 11 bases between them. CDR3 loop: CATWTVNYGYTF. As DNA, the CDR3 is TGTGCCACCTGGACAGTCAACTATGGCTACACCTTC.

The chain combines TRBV5-1 with TRBJ1-3, with TRBD1 matching 8 bases. Losses at the gene ends were 6 bases for V and 1 base for J; bases not matched to a gene: 3. The CDR3 covers 14 residues. Germline lookup yields CDR1 SGHRS and CDR2 YFSETQ. DNA of the CDR3: TGCGCCAGCACCACAGGGGGGTCTGGAAACACCATATATTTT. Its protein is CASTTGGSGNTIYF.

The J gene is TRBJ1-5, the V gene TRBV5-5; D remains ambiguous. V lost 0 bases and J lost 3, with 7 bases in between. This CDR3 region has 14 residues. CDR1 and CDR2 (germline): SGHKS, YYEKEE (reference sequence). For the CDR3, the DNA is TGTGCCAGCAGCTTGGTGGAGACCAATCAGCCCCAGCATTTT. This gives the protein CASSLVETNQPQHF. Complete variable domain (other parts from reference TRBV5-5 and TRBJ1-5): DAGVTQSPTHLIKTRGQQVTLRCSPISGHKSVSWYQQVLGQGPQFIFQYYEKEERGRGNFPDRFSARQFPNYSSELNVNALLLGDSALYLCASSLVETNQPQHFGDGTRLSIL.